What follows are 5 T cell receptor beta chains derived from one specimen sequenced in a study of T cells in Graves' hyperthyroidism and ophthalmopathy. The CDR3 regions of TCR beta were amplified from RNA transcripts. Primed by the HTBI set, a first-round RT-PCR was run on the TCR CDR3. TCRdb re-called the multiplex PCR reads with MiXCR, one entry per CDR3 protein. The sample lists just under 750,000 distinct CDR3 sequences, about 35% occurring once. Sequencing input: blood. The receptors shown here come from a woman aged 40 to 50 with Graves' hyperthyroidism.

This clonotype was counted a few times. The chain links TRBV5-1 to TRBJ1-2; 8 bases are shared with TRBD1. Germline values: CDR1 SGHRS, CDR2 YFSETQ. The CDR3 spans 15 residues. J was trimmed by 7 bases and V by 4 bases; bases with no gene match: 12. CDR3 region: CASSTSSDREGGYTF. CDR3 nucleotides: TGCGCCAGCAGCACCTCCTCGGACAGGGAGGGTGGCTACACCTTC.

The V gene is TRBV25-1, the J gene TRBJ2-2; D unclear. V shed 5 bases and J shed 3 bases, with 7 bases lying between them. The CDR3 has 13 amino acids. Germline loops: CDR1 MGHDK, CDR2 SYGVNS. In nucleotides, the CDR3 is TGTGCCAGCAGTACACGGGACACCGGGGAGCTGTTTTTT. Its protein is CASSTRDTGELFF.

This clonotype was seen repeatedly, ten times or more. The genes are TRBV4-2 and TRBJ1-6; D remains unclear. The germline gives CDR1 LGHNA, CDR2 YNFKEQ. The CDR3 totals 14 residues. V was clipped by 0 bases and J by 9 bases, with 9 bases between them. For the CDR3, the DNA is TGTGCCAGCAGCCAAGAAGTAGCGGGTTCACCCCTCCACTTT. Its protein is CASSQEVAGSPLHF.

The sample holds many counts of this clonotype. The gene calls are TRBV5-5 and TRBJ2-5, with D possibly TRBD1 on 5 matching bases. The germline CDR1 and CDR2 sequences are SGHKS and YYEKEE (reference sequence). V was trimmed by 0 bases and J by 7 bases, leaving 10 bases between them. This CDR3 contains 13 residues. CDR3 region: CASSLDGAGTQYF. The CDR3 bases are TGTGCCAGCAGCTTGGATGGGGCTGGGACCCAGTACTTC.

This clonotype was recorded a few times. The chain recombines TRBV6-5 with TRBJ1-4; D is undetermined. This CDR3 contains 14 residues. Germline V gives CDR1 MNHEY, CDR2 SVGAGI. Trimming removed 3 bases from V and 8 bases from J, with 13 bases in between. The CDR3 loop reads CASSYRVDGEKLFF. The CDR3 DNA sequence: TGTGCCAGCAGTTATCGGGTAGACGGGGAAAAACTGTTTTTT.